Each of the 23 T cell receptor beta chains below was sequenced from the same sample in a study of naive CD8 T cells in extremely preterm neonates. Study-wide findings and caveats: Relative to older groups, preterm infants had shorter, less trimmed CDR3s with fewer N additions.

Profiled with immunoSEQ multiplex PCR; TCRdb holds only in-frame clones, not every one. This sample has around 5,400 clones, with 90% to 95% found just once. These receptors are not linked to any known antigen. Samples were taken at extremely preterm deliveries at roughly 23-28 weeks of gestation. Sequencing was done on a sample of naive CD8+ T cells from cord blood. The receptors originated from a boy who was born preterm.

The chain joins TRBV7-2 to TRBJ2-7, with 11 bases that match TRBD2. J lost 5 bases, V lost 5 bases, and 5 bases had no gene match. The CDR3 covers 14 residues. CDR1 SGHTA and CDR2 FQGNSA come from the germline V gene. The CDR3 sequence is CASSHGTSGNEQYF. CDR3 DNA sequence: TGTGCCAGCAGCCACGGGACTAGCGGAAACGAGCAGTACTTC.

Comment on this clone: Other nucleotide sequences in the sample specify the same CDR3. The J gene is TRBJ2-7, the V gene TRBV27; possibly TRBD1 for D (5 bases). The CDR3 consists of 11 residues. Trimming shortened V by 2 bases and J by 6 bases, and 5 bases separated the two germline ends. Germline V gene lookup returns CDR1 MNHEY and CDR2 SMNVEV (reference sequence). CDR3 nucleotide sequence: TGTGCCAGCAGTTTAGGGGCCGAGCAGTACTTC. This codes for CASSLGAEQYF.

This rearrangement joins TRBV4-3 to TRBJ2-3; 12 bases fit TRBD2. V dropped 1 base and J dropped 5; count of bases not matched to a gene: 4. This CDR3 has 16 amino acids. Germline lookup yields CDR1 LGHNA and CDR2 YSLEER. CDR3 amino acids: CASSQVTSGSGDTQYF. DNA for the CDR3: TGCGCCAGCAGCCAAGTGACTAGCGGGAGTGGAGATACGCAGTATTTT.

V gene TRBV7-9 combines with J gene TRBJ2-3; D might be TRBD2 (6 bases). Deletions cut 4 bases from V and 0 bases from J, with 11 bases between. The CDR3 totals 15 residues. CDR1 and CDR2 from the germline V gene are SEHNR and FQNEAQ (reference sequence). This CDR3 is CASSSERASTDTQYF. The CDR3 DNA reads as TGTGCCAGCAGCTCCGAGCGGGCAAGCACAGATACGCAGTATTTT. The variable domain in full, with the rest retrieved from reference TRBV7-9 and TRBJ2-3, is DTGVSQNPRHKITKRGQNVTFRCDPISEHNRLYWYRQTLGQGPEFLTYFQNEAQLEKSRLLSDRFSAERPKGSFSTLEIQRTEQGDSAMYLCASSSERASTDTQYFGPGTRLTVL.

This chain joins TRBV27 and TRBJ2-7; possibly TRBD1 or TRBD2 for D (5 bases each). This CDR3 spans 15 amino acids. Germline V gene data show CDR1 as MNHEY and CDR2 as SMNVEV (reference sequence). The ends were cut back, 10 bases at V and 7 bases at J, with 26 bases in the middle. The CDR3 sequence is CATYPGRGLGREQYF. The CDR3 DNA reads TGTGCCACCTACCCGGGACGGGGTTTGGGTCGGGAGCAGTACTTC.

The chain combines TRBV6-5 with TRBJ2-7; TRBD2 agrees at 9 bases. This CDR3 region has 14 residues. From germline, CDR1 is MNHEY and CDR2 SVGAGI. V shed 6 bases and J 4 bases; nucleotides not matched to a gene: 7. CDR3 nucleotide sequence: TGTGCCAGCAGCAATAGCGGGAGTTATTACGAGCAGTACTTC. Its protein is CASSNSGSYYEQYF.

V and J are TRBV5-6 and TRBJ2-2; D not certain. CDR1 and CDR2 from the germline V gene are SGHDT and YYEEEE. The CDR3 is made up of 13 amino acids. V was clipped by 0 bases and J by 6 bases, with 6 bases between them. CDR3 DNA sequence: TGTGCCAGCAGCTTGGGGGCGGCCGGGGAGCTGTTTTTT. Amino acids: CASSLGAAGELFF. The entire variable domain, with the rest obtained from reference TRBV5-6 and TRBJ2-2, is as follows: DAGVTQSPTHLIKTRGQQVTLRCSPKSGHDTVSWYQQALGQGPQFIFQYYEEEERQRGNFPDRFSGHQFPNYSSELNVNALLLGDSALYLCASSLGAAGELFFGEGSRLTVL.

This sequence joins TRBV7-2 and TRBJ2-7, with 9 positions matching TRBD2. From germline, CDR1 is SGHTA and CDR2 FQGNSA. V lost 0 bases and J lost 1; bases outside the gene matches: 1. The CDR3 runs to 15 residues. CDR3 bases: TGTGCCAGCAGCTTAGCGGCGGGAGGGTCCTACGAGCAGTACTTC. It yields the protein CASSLAAGGSYEQYF.

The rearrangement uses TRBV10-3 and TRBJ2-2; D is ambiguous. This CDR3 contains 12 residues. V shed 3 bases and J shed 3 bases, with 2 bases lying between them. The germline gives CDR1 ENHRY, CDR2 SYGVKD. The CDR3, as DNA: TGTGCCATCAGTGACTACACCGGGGAGCTGTTTTTT. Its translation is CAISDYTGELFF.

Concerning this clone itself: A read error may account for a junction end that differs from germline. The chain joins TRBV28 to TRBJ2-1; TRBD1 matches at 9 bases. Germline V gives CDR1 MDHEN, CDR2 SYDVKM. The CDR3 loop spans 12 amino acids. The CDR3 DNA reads TGTGCCAGCACTTCCGACAGGGGGGACTTGGTCTTC. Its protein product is CASTSDRGDLVF.

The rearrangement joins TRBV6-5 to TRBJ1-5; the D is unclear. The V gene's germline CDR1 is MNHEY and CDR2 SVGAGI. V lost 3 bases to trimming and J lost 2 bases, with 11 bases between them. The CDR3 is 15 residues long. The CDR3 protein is CASSYREGGNQPQHF. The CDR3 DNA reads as TGTGCCAGCAGTTATCGGGAGGGTGGCAATCAGCCCCAGCATTTT.

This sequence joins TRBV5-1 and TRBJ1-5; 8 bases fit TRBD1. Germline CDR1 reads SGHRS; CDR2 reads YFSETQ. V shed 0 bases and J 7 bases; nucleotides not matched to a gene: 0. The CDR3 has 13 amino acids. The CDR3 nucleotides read TGCGCCAGCAGCTTGGACAGGGGGCAGCCCCAGCATTTT. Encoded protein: CASSLDRGQPQHF.

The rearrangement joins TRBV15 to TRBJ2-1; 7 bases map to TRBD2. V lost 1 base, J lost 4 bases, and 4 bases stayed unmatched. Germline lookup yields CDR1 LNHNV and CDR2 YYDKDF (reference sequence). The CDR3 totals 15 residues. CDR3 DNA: TGTGCCACCAGCAGAGTGGCGGGAGCGTACAATGAGCAGTTCTTC. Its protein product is CATSRVAGAYNEQFF.

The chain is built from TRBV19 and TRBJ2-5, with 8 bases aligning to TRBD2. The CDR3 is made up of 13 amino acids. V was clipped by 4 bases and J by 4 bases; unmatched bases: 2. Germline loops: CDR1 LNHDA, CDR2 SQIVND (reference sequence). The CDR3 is CASSTSGRETQYF. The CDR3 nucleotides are TGTGCCAGTAGTACCAGCGGGAGAGAGACCCAGTACTTC.

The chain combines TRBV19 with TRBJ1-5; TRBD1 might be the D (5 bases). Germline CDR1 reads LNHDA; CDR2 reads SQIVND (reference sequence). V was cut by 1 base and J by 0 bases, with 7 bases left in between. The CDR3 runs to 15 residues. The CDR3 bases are TGTGCCAGTAGTATAGGGGACCTTAGCAATCAGCCCCAGCATTTT. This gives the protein CASSIGDLSNQPQHF.

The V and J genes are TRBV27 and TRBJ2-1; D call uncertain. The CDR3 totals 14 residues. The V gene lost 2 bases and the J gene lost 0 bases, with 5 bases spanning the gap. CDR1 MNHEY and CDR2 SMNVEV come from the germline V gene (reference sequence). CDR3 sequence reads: CASSLDNSYNEQFF. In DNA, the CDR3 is TGTGCCAGCAGTTTAGACAACTCCTACAATGAGCAGTTCTTC.

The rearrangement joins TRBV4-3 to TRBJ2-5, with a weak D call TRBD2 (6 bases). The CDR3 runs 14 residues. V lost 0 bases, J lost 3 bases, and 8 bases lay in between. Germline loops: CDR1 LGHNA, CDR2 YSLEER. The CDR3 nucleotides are TGCGCCAGCAGCCAAGATCAGCGGGAAGAGACCCAGTACTTC. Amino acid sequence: CASSQDQREETQYF.

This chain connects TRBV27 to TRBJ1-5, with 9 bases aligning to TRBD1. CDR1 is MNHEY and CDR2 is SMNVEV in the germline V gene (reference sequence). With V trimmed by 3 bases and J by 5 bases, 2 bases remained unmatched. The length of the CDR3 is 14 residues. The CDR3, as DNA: TGTGCCAGCAGTTTGGACAGGGGCTATCAGCCCCAGCATTTT. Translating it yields CASSLDRGYQPQHF.

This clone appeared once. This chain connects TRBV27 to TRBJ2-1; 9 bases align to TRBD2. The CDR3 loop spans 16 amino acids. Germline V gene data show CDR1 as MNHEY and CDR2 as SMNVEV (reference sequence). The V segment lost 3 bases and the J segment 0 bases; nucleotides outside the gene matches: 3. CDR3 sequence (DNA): TGTGCCAGCAGTTTCTATAGCGGGAGCTCCTACAATGAGCAGTTCTTC. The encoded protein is CASSFYSGSSYNEQFF.

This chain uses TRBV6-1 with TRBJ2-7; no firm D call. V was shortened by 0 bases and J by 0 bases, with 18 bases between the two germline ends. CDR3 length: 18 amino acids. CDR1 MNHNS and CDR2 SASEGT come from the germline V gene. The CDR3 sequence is CASSEAHGPYRSSYEQYF. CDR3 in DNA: TGTGCCAGCAGTGAAGCGCACGGTCCATACCGGAGCTCCTACGAGCAGTACTTC.

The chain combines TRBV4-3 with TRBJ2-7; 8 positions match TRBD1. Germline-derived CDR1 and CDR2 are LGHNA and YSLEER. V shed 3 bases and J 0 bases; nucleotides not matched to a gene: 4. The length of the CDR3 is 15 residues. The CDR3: CASSHRQGSSYEQYF. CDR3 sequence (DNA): TGCGCCAGCAGCCACCGACAGGGGAGCTCCTACGAGCAGTACTTC.

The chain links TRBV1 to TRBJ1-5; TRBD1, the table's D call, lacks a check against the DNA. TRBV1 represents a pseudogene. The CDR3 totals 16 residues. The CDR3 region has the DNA TGCACCAGCAGCCAAGATGACAGGGGGAGCAATCAGCCCCAGCATTTT. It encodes CTSSQDDRGSNQPQHF.

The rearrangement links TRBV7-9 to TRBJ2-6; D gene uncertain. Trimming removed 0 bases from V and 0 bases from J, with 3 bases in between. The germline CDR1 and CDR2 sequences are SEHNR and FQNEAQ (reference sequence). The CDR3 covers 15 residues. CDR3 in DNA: TGTGCCAGCAGCTTAGCGCACTCTGGGGCCAACGTCCTGACTTTC. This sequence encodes CASSLAHSGANVLTF.